This TCR beta chain is drawn from a study of shared clonotypes between healthy human individuals. Study overall: The donor pool was made up of two women and three men aged 18 to 49. Study results and caveats: Owing to a small donor count, the genetic and exposure-history diversity represented was limited. Several donors showed sharing of about 5.5% of naive CD4 clonotypes.

A note on this clone: Its target is not known.

This CDR3 spans 16 amino acids. V trimming: 2 bases; J trimming: 9 bases; junction bases outside the gene matches: 8. Germline lookup yields CDR1 SSHAT and CDR2 FNYEAQ (reference sequence). The method was immunoSEQ multiplex PCR; TCRdb's version includes in-frame clones alone and lacks a portion of them. The table lists nearly 750,000 clones, around 70% of them singletons, with under 2% in the top ten. Sequenced input: memory CD4+ T cells sorted from blood. Subset here: CD45RA-negative fraction. The sequence was obtained from a woman younger than 45 in good health. V gene TRBV7-7 combines with J gene TRBJ2-1; 12 bases line up with TRBD2. The CDR3 sequence: CASSLMELAGGSEQFF. The CDR3 nucleotides are TGTGCCAGCAGCTTAATGGAACTAGCGGGAGGATCTGAGCAGTTCTTC.